The 13 T cell receptor beta chains given below trace back to one sample, sequenced in a study of siplizumab effects on memory and regulatory T cells (dated by TCRdb to about 2019). Library construction relied on the immunoSEQ multiplex PCR assay. TCRdb took over this immuneACCESS table, retaining in-frame rearrangements with V and J assigned. Such tables are incomplete; in checked studies, under half of the missing clones stem from an unresolved V gene, and the remainder is unexplained. The sample table lists 80,000 to 130,000 clones, about 93% of them with a count of one. Under 0.7% of the sample goes to the ten largest clones. What was sequenced was Tregs sorted from blood. These receptors originate from a human donor in good health.

The J gene is TRBJ2-7, the V gene TRBV10-2; tentatively, D is TRBD2 (6 bases). Per germline, CDR1 WSHSY and CDR2 SAAADI. The CDR3 consists of 16 residues. The V end lost 8 bases, the J end lost 0 bases, and 20 bases lay between the germline ends. CDR3 in DNA: TGCGCCAGCGGAGGGTTGGGGCAGGCAGTCTCCTACGAGCAGTACTTC. Its translation: CASGGLGQAVSYEQYF.

The chain joins TRBV6-1 to TRBJ2-7; D unresolved. The germline V and J ends were trimmed by 0 bases and 4 bases, with 10 bases remaining between them. The germline CDR1 and CDR2 sequences are MNHNS and SASEGT. This CDR3 contains 14 residues. In nucleotides, the CDR3 is TGTGCCAGCAGTGAAGCGGTTGGGTTATACGAGCAGTACTTC. Amino acids: CASSEAVGLYEQYF.

The chain employs TRBV5-1 and TRBJ2-1, with 12 bases matching TRBD2. V dropped 4 bases and J dropped 5; count of bases not matched to a gene: 16. The CDR3 extends over 19 amino acids. The germline V gene has CDR1 SGHRS and CDR2 YFSETQ. The CDR3 reads CASSPVTSGRTLLDNEQFF. For the CDR3, the DNA is TGCGCCAGCAGCCCGGTCACTAGCGGGAGGACCCTACTCGACAATGAGCAGTTCTTC.

The chain recombines TRBV7-9 with TRBJ2-1; 9 bases are shared with TRBD1. Germline V gene sequence: CDR1 SEHNR, CDR2 FQNEAQ (reference sequence). The CDR3 has 15 residues. V was pared by 1 base and J by 8 bases, with 6 bases of the junction left unmatched. This CDR3 reads CASSLGDRVVDEQFF. The DNA for the CDR3 is TGTGCCAGCAGCTTAGGGGACAGGGTGGTGGATGAGCAGTTCTTC.

The rearrangement uses TRBV6-5 and TRBJ2-7; a possible D gene is TRBD1 (6 bases). Germline V gene lookup returns CDR1 MNHEY and CDR2 SVGAGI. The V end was cut by 9 bases, the J end by 6 bases, with 15 bases between. There are 12 residues in the CDR3. The CDR3, as DNA: TGTGCCAGGACAGGTCCACTTTTCGAGCAGTACTTC. Translation: CARTGPLFEQYF.

This chain links TRBV28 with TRBJ2-3, with TRBD1 matching 8 bases. CDR3 length: 16 amino acids. Germline CDR1 MDHEN, CDR2 SYDVKM. With 5 bases clipped from V and 2 bases from J, the junction kept 9 bases outside the gene matches. The CDR3 region is CASSPLTGANTDTQYF. The CDR3 nucleotides are TGTGCCAGCAGTCCTCTGACAGGGGCCAACACAGATACGCAGTATTTT.

This clone has just a few counts. The chain carries TRBV5-1 and TRBJ1-5; D unclear. The CDR3 has 14 residues. Trimming pared 0 bases from V and 1 base from J, leaving 5 bases between. Germline CDR1 and CDR2: SGHRS and YFSETQ. DNA of the CDR3: TGCGCCAGCAGCTTGGGAGGGAGCAATCAGCCCCAGCATTTT. Its protein is CASSLGGSNQPQHF.

The genes are TRBV5-1 and TRBJ2-3; 7 bases are shared with TRBD1. The germline V gene encodes CDR1 SGHRS and CDR2 YFSETQ. V lost 4 bases to trimming and J lost 4 bases; unmatched junction nucleotides: 3. The CDR3 runs to 13 residues. The CDR3 coding sequence is TGCGCCAGCAGCGTACAGGGGTCAGATACGCAGTATTTT. It is translated as CASSVQGSDTQYF. Complete variable domain (other parts from reference TRBV5-1 and TRBJ2-3): KAGVTQTPRYLIKTRGQQVTLSCSPISGHRSVSWYQQTPGQGLQFLFEYFSETQRNKGNFPGRFSGRQFSNSRSEMNVSTLELGDSALYLCASSVQGSDTQYFGPGTRLTVL.

The V gene is TRBV11-3, the J gene TRBJ2-6; D uncertain. Germline V gene lookup returns CDR1 SGHNT and CDR2 YENEEA. The CDR3 is made up of 13 amino acids. V dropped 5 bases and J dropped 8 bases, with 10 bases sitting between them. The CDR3 sequence is CASSPSSTNVLTF. For the CDR3, the DNA is TGTGCCAGCAGCCCAAGTTCGACCAACGTCCTGACTTTC. Complete variable domain (other parts from reference TRBV11-3 and TRBJ2-6): EAGVVQSPRYKIIEKKQPVAFWCNPISGHNTLYWYLQNLGQGPELLIRYENEEAVDDSQLPKDRFSAERLKGVDSTLKIQPAELGDSAVYLCASSPSSTNVLTFGAGSRLTVL.

The chain couples TRBV4-1 to TRBJ1-1; D unclear. The CDR3 covers 14 residues. The V gene lost 4 bases and the J gene lost 5 bases, with 14 bases spanning the gap. The germline gives CDR1 MGHRA, CDR2 YSYEKL. Written as DNA, the CDR3 is TGCGCCAGCAGCCCCGCGCGGCCCCGGACTGAAGCTTTCTTT. The encoded protein is CASSPARPRTEAFF.

The rearrangement uses TRBV7-8 and TRBJ2-1; 9 bases align to TRBD2. Germline-derived CDR1 and CDR2 are SGHVS and FQNEAQ. The CDR3 is 16 residues long. Trimming took 5 bases from V and 8 from J; bases not matched to a gene: 13. CDR3 amino acids: CASSPTRGRAAYEQFF. The CDR3, as DNA: TGTGCCAGCAGCCCGACCCGCGGGAGGGCCGCTTATGAGCAGTTCTTC. Together with reference TRBV7-8 and TRBJ2-1, the CDR3 gives the full variable domain: GAGVSQSPRYKVAKRGQDVALRCDPISGHVSLFWYQQALGQGPEFLTYFQNEAQLDKSGLPSDRFFAERPEGSVSTLKIQRTQQEDSAVYLCASSPTRGRAAYEQFFGPGTRLTVL.

The rearrangement uses TRBV18 and TRBJ1-1; 10 positions match TRBD1. This CDR3 is 18 amino acids long. From germline, CDR1 is KGHSH and CDR2 LQKENI. V was clipped by 1 base and J by 0 bases; unmatched bases: 8. Written as DNA, the CDR3 is TGTGCCAGCTCACCACTAGGGACAGGGGTTCTCTTGAACACTGAAGCTTTCTTT. Protein: CASSPLGTGVLLNTEAFF.

V is TRBV6-1 and J is TRBJ2-3, with D possibly being TRBD2 (5 bases). V was shortened by 0 bases and J by 8 bases, with 15 bases between the two germline ends. The CDR3 length is 15 residues. Germline V gene data show CDR1 as MNHNS and CDR2 as SASEGT. The CDR3 spells CASSEAKPPRGTQYF. As DNA, the CDR3 is TGTGCCAGCAGTGAAGCGAAACCCCCACGGGGTACGCAGTATTTT.